Following are 10 T cell receptor beta chains from one sample sequenced in a study of T cells after yellow fever vaccination. TCRdb recomputed calls from the 5' RACE reads with MiXCR, one row per CDR3 protein. This table has some 420,000 distinct CDR3 sequences, 18% appearing once. Here the sequenced sample was PBMCs, taken before the yellow fever booster vaccination. The receptor set was obtained from a man younger than 35 who received the YFV17D yellow fever vaccine.

The CDR3 region is CSAVAVYEQYF. The CDR3 DNA follows: TGCAGTGCTGTGGCAGTCTACGAGCAGTACTTC. V is TRBV20-1 and J is TRBJ2-7; D remains unclear. V shed 5 bases and J shed 3 bases, with 8 bases lying between them. From germline, CDR1 is DFQATT and CDR2 SNEGSKA (reference sequence). The CDR3 length is 11 residues.

This clonotype was observed a few times. The chain employs TRBV7-2 and TRBJ1-2; a possible D gene is TRBD1 (6 bases). V was cut by 0 bases and J by 4 bases, with 15 bases left in between. The CDR3 runs 16 residues. From germline, CDR1 is SGHTA and CDR2 FQGNSA. CDR3 amino acids: CASSLARTASGYGYTF. The CDR3 DNA reads TGTGCCAGCAGCTTAGCGCGGACAGCTTCGGGCTATGGCTACACCTTC.

Only a few counts were recorded for this clonotype. The chain is built from TRBV7-2 and TRBJ2-3; 7 nucleotides agree with TRBD2. CDR3 length: 17 amino acids. Germline V gene data show CDR1 as SGHTA and CDR2 as FQGNSA. V was clipped by 1 base and J by 4 bases; unmatched bases: 11. The CDR3 sequence is CASSLEMGGIPPDTQYF. CDR3 bases: TGTGCCAGCAGCTTAGAAATGGGGGGGATACCCCCAGATACGCAGTATTTT.

This clonotype was found many times. This chain joins TRBV7-2 and TRBJ2-5; D is perhaps TRBD2 (6 bases). CDR3 size: 14 residues. V was trimmed by 4 bases and J by 7 bases, leaving 16 bases between them. CDR1 is SGHTA, CDR2 FQGNSA, per germline. CDR3 DNA sequence: TGTGCCAGCAGCTCAATGCCGGACGGGGGGACCCAGTACTTC. Its translation is CASSSMPDGGTQYF.

This clonotype showed up many times. This chain connects TRBV28 to TRBJ1-2; tentative D call: TRBD1 (6 bases). The CDR3 runs 12 residues. In germline, CDR1 is MDHEN, CDR2 SYDVKM. Deletions cut 8 bases from V and 2 bases from J, with 9 bases between. The CDR3 nucleotides read TGTGCCAGCGAAGACAGGAACTATGGCTACACCTTC. This sequence encodes CASEDRNYGYTF.

This clonotype was seen a handful of times. The CDR3 region is CASSPRRSAQGMNTEAFF. The CDR3 DNA sequence: TGTGCCAGTAGTCCACGCCGCTCCGCACAGGGGATGAACACTGAAGCTTTCTTT. This chain connects TRBV19 to TRBJ1-1, with 7 bases lining up with TRBD1. V dropped 5 bases and J dropped 0; count of bases not matched to a gene: 15. Germline V gives CDR1 LNHDA, CDR2 SQIVND (reference sequence). This CDR3 contains 18 residues.

The chain uses TRBV12-3 or TRBV12-4 and TRBJ2-5; D is unclear. The ends were cut back, 7 bases at V and 1 base at J, with 10 bases in the middle. The CDR3 contains 13 residues. The DNA for the CDR3 is TGTGCCAGCAAGATGACAATCCAAGAGACCCAGTACTTC. Protein product: CASKMTIQETQYF.

The J gene is TRBJ2-5, the V gene TRBV20-1; D uncertain. The CDR3 is 12 amino acids. Trimming took off 5 bases at V and 4 bases at J, with 11 bases between the two ends. Per germline, CDR1 DFQATT and CDR2 SNEGSKA (reference sequence). In nucleotides, the CDR3 is TGCAGTGCTCTACGGACGGCAGAGACCCAGTACTTC. Protein product: CSALRTAETQYF.

The chain carries TRBV29-1 and TRBJ2-1; the match to TRBD2 covers 10 bases. Germline V gene lookup returns CDR1 SQVTM and CDR2 ANQGSEA. V was clipped by 0 bases and J by 3 bases; unmatched bases: 8. CDR3 length equals 17 residues. The CDR3 nucleotides read TGCAGCGTTGAAGATCTTGTGGCTAGCGGGGGCTACAATGAGCAGTTCTTC. This codes for CSVEDLVASGGYNEQFF.

This rearrangement joins TRBV12-3 or TRBV12-4 to TRBJ2-1; D is possibly TRBD1 (6 bases). The CDR3 has 17 amino acids. Trimming left V 7 bases short and J 3 bases short, with 22 bases between. The CDR3 region has the DNA TGTGCCAGCACCCTCCGTTACGGGACAACCAACTACAATGAGCAGTTCTTC. Translated: CASTLRYGTTNYNEQFF.